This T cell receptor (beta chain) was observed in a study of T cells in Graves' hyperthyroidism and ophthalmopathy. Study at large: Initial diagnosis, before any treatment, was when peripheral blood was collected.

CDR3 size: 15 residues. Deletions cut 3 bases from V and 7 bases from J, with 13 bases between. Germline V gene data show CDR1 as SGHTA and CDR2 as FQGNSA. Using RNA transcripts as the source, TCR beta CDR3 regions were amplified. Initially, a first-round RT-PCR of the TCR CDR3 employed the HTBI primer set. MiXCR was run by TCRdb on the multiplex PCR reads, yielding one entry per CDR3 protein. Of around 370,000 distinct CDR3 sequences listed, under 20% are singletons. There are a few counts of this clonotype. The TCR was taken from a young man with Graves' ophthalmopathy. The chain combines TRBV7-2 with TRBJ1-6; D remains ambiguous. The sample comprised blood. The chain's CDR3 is CASSLRALDNSPLHF. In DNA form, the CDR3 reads TGTGCCAGCAGCTTGCGGGCTCTAGACAATTCACCCCTCCACTTT.